Only a few counts were recorded for the clone carrying this TCR beta chain. Its antigen remains unidentified. Unique molecular identifiers were present on the cDNA, which also gained a universal primer site by template switching. MiXCR was run by TCRdb on the 5' RACE reads, yielding one entry per CDR3 protein. The sample lists just under 650,000 distinct CDR3 sequences; less than 9% were seen once. V lost 3 bases and J lost 8, with 13 bases in between. The CDR3 totals 13 residues. This sample is part of a study of identical twins. Study-level points and caveats: Models came in too low on out-of-frame TCR alpha sharing in monozygotic twins. Cord blood beta clonotypes present at high abundance carried fewer insertions; no such pattern appeared in memory repertoires. Invariant MAIT and iNKT cells may have partly biased zero-insertion analyses.

These sequences were also reported in another study, on yellow fever vaccine responses in identical twins.

This receptor was taken from a young woman in good health. The V and J genes are TRBV12-3 or TRBV12-4 and TRBJ1-2; possible D gene TRBD1, 6 bases. The sample comprised PBMCs. The CDR3 here is CASSFSGEYGYTF. CDR3 DNA: TGTGCCAGCAGTTTTTCAGGGGAGTACGGCTACACCTTC.